This is a list of T cell receptor beta chains from one sample in a study of blood T cell repertoires in COVID-19. Measured with immunoSEQ multiplex PCR; TCRdb has only the in-frame clones, and not every one. The data hold 300,000 to 350,000 clones, with around 90% observed a single time. The specimen sequenced was peripheral blood. These receptors were obtained from a woman aged 40 to 50 with COVID-19, enrolled during active disease. The CDR3 runs from the conserved cysteine through the conserved F or W. The order of the fields is clone size, V gene, D gene, J gene, CDR3 DNA, CDR3 protein. D genes are given only for firm matches. Some rows have no size entry. The others give once, few or many, or a class for an expanded clone.

abundance: once; v_gene: TRBV19; d_gene: -; j_gene: TRBJ1-1; CDR3nt: TGTGCCAGTAGTATAGGGGGAGGGGACACTGAAGCTTTCTTT; CDR3aa: CASSIGGGDTEAFF
abundance: -; v_gene: TRBV28; d_gene: TRBD1; j_gene: TRBJ2-3; CDR3nt: TGTGCCAGCAGTCCACCCCCCGGGACAGGGGGCTGGGGAGATACGCAGTATTTT; CDR3aa: CASSPPPGTGGWGDTQYF
abundance: -; v_gene: TRBV10-3; d_gene: -; j_gene: TRBJ2-1; CDR3nt: TGTGCCATCAGTCCGAACCGGGACAATGAGCAGTTCTTC; CDR3aa: CAISPNRDNEQFF
abundance: once; v_gene: TRBV6-4; d_gene: -; j_gene: TRBJ2-1; CDR3nt: TGTGCCAGCAGTGGGACAGGAGGGACCTACAATGAGCAGTTCTTC; CDR3aa: CASSGTGGTYNEQFF
abundance: few; v_gene: TRBV28; d_gene: TRBD1; j_gene: TRBJ1-3; CDR3nt: TGTGCCAGCAGTTCCCCGGGACAGGGGGTCACCATATATTTT; CDR3aa: CASSSPGQGVTIYF
abundance: -; v_gene: TRBV24-1; d_gene: -; j_gene: TRBJ2-1; CDR3nt: TGTGCCACCAGTGAACCCGGGCCCCCGGGGAATGAGCAGTTCTTC; CDR3aa: CATSEPGPPGNEQFF
abundance: -; v_gene: TRBV6-2/TRBV6-3; d_gene: -; j_gene: TRBJ1-5; CDR3nt: TGTGCCAGCAGCCCTCGGGGGAGAGGCAATCAGCCCCAGCATTTT; CDR3aa: CASSPRGRGNQPQHF
abundance: -; v_gene: TRBV6-5; d_gene: TRBD1; j_gene: TRBJ1-2; CDR3nt: TGTGCCAGCAGTTACTCAAAACGGGACAGGGGGCCCGGCTACACCTTC; CDR3aa: CASSYSKRDRGPGYTF
abundance: -; v_gene: TRBV11-2; d_gene: TRBD1; j_gene: TRBJ1-4; CDR3nt: TGTGCCAGCAGCTTAGGGGACAGGGGAAATGAAAAACTGTTTTTT; CDR3aa: CASSLGDRGNEKLFF
abundance: -; v_gene: TRBV28; d_gene: TRBD2; j_gene: TRBJ2-1; CDR3nt: TGTGCCAGCAGTTTAATCCACTCCTCTTTAGCGGGCGTCTACAATGAGCAGTTCTTC; CDR3aa: CASSLIHSSLAGVYNEQFF
abundance: -; v_gene: TRBV4-2; d_gene: -; j_gene: TRBJ2-5; CDR3nt: TGTGCCAGCAGCCAAGCAACTAGACAAGAGACCCAGTACTTC; CDR3aa: CASSQATRQETQYF
abundance: -; v_gene: TRBV3-1/TRBV3-2; d_gene: -; j_gene: TRBJ1-4; CDR3nt: TGTGCCAGCAGCCAACAGGGGGAAAAACTGTTTTTT; CDR3aa: CASSQQGEKLFF
abundance: -; v_gene: TRBV3-1/TRBV3-2; d_gene: -; j_gene: TRBJ1-2; CDR3nt: TGTGCCAGCAGCCAGCTCGGACAATTTTCGCGGGGCTACACCTTC; CDR3aa: CASSQLGQFSRGYTF
abundance: -; v_gene: TRBV7-3; d_gene: -; j_gene: TRBJ2-3; CDR3nt: TGTGCCAGCAGCTCAGCTAGGGGAGGAGATACGCAGTATTTT; CDR3aa: CASSSARGGDTQYF
abundance: -; v_gene: TRBV29-1; d_gene: -; j_gene: TRBJ2-3; CDR3nt: TGCAGCGCCCCCGCCAACCCCGGAGTCGCAGATACGCAGTATTTT; CDR3aa: CSAPANPGVADTQYF
abundance: -; v_gene: TRBV11-3; d_gene: -; j_gene: TRBJ2-7; CDR3nt: TGTGCCAGCAGCTTAGGTGGGGACTCCTCCTACGAGCAGTACTTC; CDR3aa: CASSLGGDSSYEQYF
abundance: -; v_gene: TRBV7-2; d_gene: TRBD1; j_gene: TRBJ1-1; CDR3nt: TGTGCCAGCAGCACGCTGGGACAGGGTTACTTGAACACTGAAGCTTTCTTT; CDR3aa: CASSTLGQGYLNTEAFF
abundance: -; v_gene: TRBV4-3; d_gene: TRBD1; j_gene: TRBJ1-1; CDR3nt: TGCGCCAGCAGCCCCTCGGGGACAGCGACCGAAGCTTTCTTT; CDR3aa: CASSPSGTATEAFF
abundance: -; v_gene: TRBV27; d_gene: -; j_gene: TRBJ1-1; CDR3nt: TGTGCCAGCAGTTTATTCAGGGAGGTCACTGAAGCTTTCTTT; CDR3aa: CASSLFREVTEAFF
abundance: -; v_gene: TRBV7-2; d_gene: TRBD2; j_gene: TRBJ2-5; CDR3nt: TGTGCCAGCAGCCGCGGGAGTTGGGAGACCCAGTACTTC; CDR3aa: CASSRGSWETQYF
abundance: once; v_gene: TRBV29-1; d_gene: -; j_gene: TRBJ2-1; CDR3nt: TGCAGCGTTGACCCCGGGTCGGGGGAGCAGTTCTTC; CDR3aa: CSVDPGSGEQFF
abundance: -; v_gene: TRBV15; d_gene: -; j_gene: TRBJ1-4; CDR3nt: TGTGCCACCAGCAGAGATGAGGGAAAGGGTAATGAAAAACTGTTTTTT; CDR3aa: CATSRDEGKGNEKLFF
abundance: -; v_gene: TRBV28; d_gene: -; j_gene: TRBJ2-7; CDR3nt: TGTGCCAGCAGGGCAGACTACGAGCAGTACTTC; CDR3aa: CASRADYEQYF
abundance: -; v_gene: TRBV7-9; d_gene: -; j_gene: TRBJ1-2; CDR3nt: TGTGCCAGCAGCTCCCGTTTGGGCTACACCTTC; CDR3aa: CASSSRLGYTF
abundance: few; v_gene: TRBV29-1; d_gene: TRBD2; j_gene: TRBJ2-7; CDR3nt: TGCAGCGTTGAAGAGGGGGGGAAGGAGTACTTC; CDR3aa: CSVEEGGKEYF
abundance: -; v_gene: TRBV28; d_gene: -; j_gene: TRBJ1-6; CDR3nt: TGTGCCAGCAGTTTAGCCGGTTTGTATTCACCCCTCCACTTT; CDR3aa: CASSLAGLYSPLHF
abundance: -; v_gene: TRBV30; d_gene: TRBD2; j_gene: TRBJ2-3; CDR3nt: TGTGCCTGGAGTGGACTAGCGGCAGATACGCAGTATTTT; CDR3aa: CAWSGLAADTQYF
abundance: once; v_gene: TRBV3-1/TRBV3-2; d_gene: -; j_gene: TRBJ2-2; CDR3nt: TGTGCCAGCACCCCGACAAGCAACACCGGGGAGCTGTTTTTT; CDR3aa: CASTPTSNTGELFF
abundance: -; v_gene: TRBV4-3; d_gene: -; j_gene: TRBJ2-6; CDR3nt: TGCGCCAGCAGCCAAGCTCTGGAGGGGAGGAGCTCTGGGGCCAACGTCCTGACTTTC; CDR3aa: CASSQALEGRSSGANVLTF
abundance: -; v_gene: TRBV7-2; d_gene: -; j_gene: TRBJ1-4; CDR3nt: TGTGCCAGCAGCTTAGGGCCCTCAGGGGCTAATGAAAAACTGTTTTTT; CDR3aa: CASSLGPSGANEKLFF
abundance: -; v_gene: TRBV9; d_gene: TRBD1; j_gene: TRBJ2-7; CDR3nt: TGTGCCAGCAGCGTAGTGTGGACAGGGGGCGAGCAGTACTTC; CDR3aa: CASSVVWTGGEQYF
abundance: -; v_gene: TRBV9; d_gene: -; j_gene: TRBJ1-1; CDR3nt: TGTGCCAGCAGCTCCCCGAGGTGGGGCTTGAACACTGAAGCTTTCTTT; CDR3aa: CASSSPRWGLNTEAFF
abundance: -; v_gene: TRBV19; d_gene: TRBD1; j_gene: TRBJ1-6; CDR3nt: TGTGCCACCAGGGACAGGGTTGCTTCACCCCTCCACTTT; CDR3aa: CATRDRVASPLHF
abundance: -; v_gene: TRBV4-3; d_gene: -; j_gene: TRBJ2-3; CDR3nt: TGCGCCAGCAGCCAAGGAGGGAGAACAGATACGCAGTATTTT; CDR3aa: CASSQGGRTDTQYF
abundance: -; v_gene: TRBV5-1; d_gene: -; j_gene: TRBJ1-4; CDR3nt: TGCGCCAGCAGCTTTGGAGGTGATAATGAAAAACTGTTTTTT; CDR3aa: CASSFGGDNEKLFF
abundance: -; v_gene: TRBV4-3; d_gene: TRBD1; j_gene: TRBJ1-2; CDR3nt: TGCGCCAGCAGCCAAGCTCCCGGGGGACAGGGGAGAAACTATGGCTACACCTTC; CDR3aa: CASSQAPGGQGRNYGYTF
abundance: -; v_gene: TRBV27; d_gene: -; j_gene: TRBJ1-2; CDR3nt: TGTGCCAGCAGCCCTGACAGTACATTCTATGGCTACACCTTC; CDR3aa: CASSPDSTFYGYTF
abundance: -; v_gene: TRBV30; d_gene: TRBD2; j_gene: TRBJ2-7; CDR3nt: TGTGCCTGGAGTGTACTAGCGGGGGCCGTTGGCGAGCAGTACTTC; CDR3aa: CAWSVLAGAVGEQYF
abundance: -; v_gene: TRBV9; d_gene: -; j_gene: TRBJ2-7; CDR3nt: TGTGCCAGCAGCGTACGCGGGGCTAGCTACGAGCAGTACTTC; CDR3aa: CASSVRGASYEQYF
abundance: -; v_gene: TRBV18; d_gene: -; j_gene: TRBJ2-1; CDR3nt: TGTGCCAGCTCACCACGACAGACCTACAATGAGCAGTTCTTC; CDR3aa: CASSPRQTYNEQFF
abundance: -; v_gene: TRBV7-2; d_gene: -; j_gene: TRBJ2-4; CDR3nt: TGTGCCAGCAGCTTAGACGGGGAGTTCCAAAACATTCAGTACTTC; CDR3aa: CASSLDGEFQNIQYF